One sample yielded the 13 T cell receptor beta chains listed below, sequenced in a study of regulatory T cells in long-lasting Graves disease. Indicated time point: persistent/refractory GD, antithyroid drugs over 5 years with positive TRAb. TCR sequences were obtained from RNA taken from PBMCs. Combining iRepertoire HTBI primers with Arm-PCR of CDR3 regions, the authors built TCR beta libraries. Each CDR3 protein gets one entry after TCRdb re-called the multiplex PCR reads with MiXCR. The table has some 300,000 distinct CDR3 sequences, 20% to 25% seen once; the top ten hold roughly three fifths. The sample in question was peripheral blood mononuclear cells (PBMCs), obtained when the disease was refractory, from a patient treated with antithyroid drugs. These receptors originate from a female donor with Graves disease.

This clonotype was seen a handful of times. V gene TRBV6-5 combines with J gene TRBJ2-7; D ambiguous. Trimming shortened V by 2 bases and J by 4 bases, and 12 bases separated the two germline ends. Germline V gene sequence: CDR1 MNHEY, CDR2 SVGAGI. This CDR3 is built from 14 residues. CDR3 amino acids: CASSYGSDGYEQYF. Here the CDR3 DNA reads TGTGCCAGCAGTTACGGTTCGGACGGGTACGAGCAGTACTTC.

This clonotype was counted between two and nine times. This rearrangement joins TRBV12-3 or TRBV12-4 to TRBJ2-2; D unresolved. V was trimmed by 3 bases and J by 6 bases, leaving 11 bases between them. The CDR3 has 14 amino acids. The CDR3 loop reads CASSFPGTAGELFF. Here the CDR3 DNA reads TGTGCCAGCAGTTTCCCTGGTACGGCCGGGGAGCTGTTTTTT.

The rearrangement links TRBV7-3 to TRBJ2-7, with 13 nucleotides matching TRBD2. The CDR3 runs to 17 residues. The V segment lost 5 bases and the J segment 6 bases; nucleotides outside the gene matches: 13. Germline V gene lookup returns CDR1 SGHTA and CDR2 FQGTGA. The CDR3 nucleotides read TGTGCCAGCAGCCCACCACTAGCGGGAGGGCCCCTAGGCGAGCAGTACTTC. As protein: CASSPPLAGGPLGEQYF.

The CDR3 spells CASSPQDGQGASYGYTF. In DNA, the CDR3 is TGTGCCAGCTCACCACAAGACGGACAGGGGGCCAGCTATGGCTACACCTTC. V is TRBV18 and J is TRBJ1-2; 11 bases are shared with TRBD1. The CDR3 length is 17 residues. Unmatched junction bases numbered 8, after V lost 1 base and J lost 4 bases. The germline V gene encodes CDR1 KGHSH and CDR2 LQKENI.

The DNA of the CDR3 is TGCGCCAGCAGCCAAGCGACCAGGGAAAAACTGTTTTTT. This encodes CASSQATREKLFF. The V call is TRBV4-1, the J call TRBJ1-4; D remains ambiguous. Trimming stripped 1 base from V and 8 bases from J, with 8 bases between. The CDR3 consists of 13 residues. Germline CDR1 and CDR2: MGHRA and YSYEKL.

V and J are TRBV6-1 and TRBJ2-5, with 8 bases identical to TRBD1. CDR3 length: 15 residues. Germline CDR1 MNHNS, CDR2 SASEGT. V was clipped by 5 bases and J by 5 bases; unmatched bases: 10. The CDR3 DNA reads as TGTGCCAGCAGTCGGCGACAGGGGTTGTTGGAGACCCAGTACTTC. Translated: CASSRRQGLLETQYF.

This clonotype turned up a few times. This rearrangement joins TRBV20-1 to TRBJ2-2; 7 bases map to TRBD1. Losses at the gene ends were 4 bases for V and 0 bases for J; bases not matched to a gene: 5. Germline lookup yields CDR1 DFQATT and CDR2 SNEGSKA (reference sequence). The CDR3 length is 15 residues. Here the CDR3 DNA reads TGCAGTGCTACAGAGACAGGGACGAACACCGGGGAGCTGTTTTTT. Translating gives CSATETGTNTGELFF.

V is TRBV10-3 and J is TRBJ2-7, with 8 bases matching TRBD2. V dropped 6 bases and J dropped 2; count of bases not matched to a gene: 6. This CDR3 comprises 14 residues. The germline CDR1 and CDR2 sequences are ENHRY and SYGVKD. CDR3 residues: CAIRPGLDTYEQYF. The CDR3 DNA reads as TGTGCCATCAGGCCGGGACTAGACACCTACGAGCAGTACTTC.

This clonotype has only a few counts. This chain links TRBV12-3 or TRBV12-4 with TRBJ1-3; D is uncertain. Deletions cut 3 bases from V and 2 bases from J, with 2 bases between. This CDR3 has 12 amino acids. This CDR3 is CASSFPGNTIYF. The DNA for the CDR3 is TGTGCCAGCAGTTTCCCTGGAAACACCATATATTTT.

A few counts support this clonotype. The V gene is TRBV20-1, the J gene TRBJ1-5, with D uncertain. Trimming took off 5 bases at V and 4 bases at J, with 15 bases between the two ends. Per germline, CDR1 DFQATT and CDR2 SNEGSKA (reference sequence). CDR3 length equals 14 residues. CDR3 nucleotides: TGCAGTGCTCTTCTAAGGGTGGGGAATCAGCCCCAGCATTTT. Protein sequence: CSALLRVGNQPQHF.

CDR3 in amino acids: CSARGQGEAFF. The CDR3 nucleotides read TGCAGTGCTAGGGGACAGGGGGAAGCTTTCTTT. The V call is TRBV20-1, the J call TRBJ1-1, with TRBD1 identical over 10 bases. After removal of 3 bases from V and 8 bases from J, the junction contained 0 bases not matched to a gene. This CDR3 spans 11 amino acids. Germline CDR1 DFQATT, CDR2 SNEGSKA (reference sequence).

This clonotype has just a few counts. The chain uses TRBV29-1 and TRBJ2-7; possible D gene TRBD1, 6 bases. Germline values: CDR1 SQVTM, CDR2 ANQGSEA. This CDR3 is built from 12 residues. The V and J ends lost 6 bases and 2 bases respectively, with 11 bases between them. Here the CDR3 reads CSVQTGPYEQYF. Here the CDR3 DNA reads TGCAGCGTCCAAACAGGGCCCTACGAGCAGTACTTC.

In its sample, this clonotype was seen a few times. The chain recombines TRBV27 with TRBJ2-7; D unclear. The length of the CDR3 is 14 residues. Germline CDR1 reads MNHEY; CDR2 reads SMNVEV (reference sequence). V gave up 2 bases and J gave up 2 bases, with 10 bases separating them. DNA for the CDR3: TGTGCCAGCAGTTTAATGAACAGACCCTACGAGCAGTACTTC. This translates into CASSLMNRPYEQYF.